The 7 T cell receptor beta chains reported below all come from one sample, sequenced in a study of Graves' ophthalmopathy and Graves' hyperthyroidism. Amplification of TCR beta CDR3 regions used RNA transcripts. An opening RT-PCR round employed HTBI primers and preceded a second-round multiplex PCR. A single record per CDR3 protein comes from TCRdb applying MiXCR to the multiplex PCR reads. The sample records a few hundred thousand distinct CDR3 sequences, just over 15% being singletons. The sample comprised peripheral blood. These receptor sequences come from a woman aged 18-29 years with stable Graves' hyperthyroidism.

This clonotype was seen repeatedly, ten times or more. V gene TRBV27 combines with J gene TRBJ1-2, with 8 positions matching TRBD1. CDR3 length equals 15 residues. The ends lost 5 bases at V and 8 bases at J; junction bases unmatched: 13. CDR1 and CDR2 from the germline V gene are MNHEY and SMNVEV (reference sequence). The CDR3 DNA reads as TGTGCCAGCAGTCCCCTGGACAGGGTGATTAGGGGCTACACCTTC. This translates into CASSPLDRVIRGYTF.

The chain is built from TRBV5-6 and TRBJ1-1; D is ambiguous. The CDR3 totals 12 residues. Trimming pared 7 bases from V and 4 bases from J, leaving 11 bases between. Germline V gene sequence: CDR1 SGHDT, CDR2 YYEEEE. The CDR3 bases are TGTGCCAGCGAAAGACGGTCCACTGAAGCTTTCTTT. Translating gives CASERRSTEAFF.

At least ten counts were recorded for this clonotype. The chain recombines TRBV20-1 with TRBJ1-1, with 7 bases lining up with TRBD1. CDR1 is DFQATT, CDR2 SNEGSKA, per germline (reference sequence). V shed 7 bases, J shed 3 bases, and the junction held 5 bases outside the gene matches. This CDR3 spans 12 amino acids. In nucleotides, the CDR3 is TGCAGTGTTAACAGGGGTGACACTGAAGCTTTCTTT. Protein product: CSVNRGDTEAFF.

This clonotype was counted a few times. Written as DNA, the CDR3 is TGCAGTGCTAGAGATTTATTTCGGGACAGAAAAAACATTCAGTACTTC. This encodes CSARDLFRDRKNIQYF. The chain combines TRBV20-1 with TRBJ2-4, with 7 bases fitting TRBD1. The CDR3 runs 16 residues. Germline lookup yields CDR1 DFQATT and CDR2 SNEGSKA (reference sequence). Losses at the gene ends were 0 bases for V and 4 bases for J; bases not matched to a gene: 9.

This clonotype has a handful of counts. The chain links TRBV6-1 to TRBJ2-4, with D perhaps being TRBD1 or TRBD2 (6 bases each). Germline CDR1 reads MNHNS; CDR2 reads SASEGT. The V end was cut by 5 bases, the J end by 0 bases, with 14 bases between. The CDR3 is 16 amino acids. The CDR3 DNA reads TGTGCCAGCAGTCAAAGGGGGGATCTAGCCAAAAACATTCAGTACTTC. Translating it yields CASSQRGDLAKNIQYF.

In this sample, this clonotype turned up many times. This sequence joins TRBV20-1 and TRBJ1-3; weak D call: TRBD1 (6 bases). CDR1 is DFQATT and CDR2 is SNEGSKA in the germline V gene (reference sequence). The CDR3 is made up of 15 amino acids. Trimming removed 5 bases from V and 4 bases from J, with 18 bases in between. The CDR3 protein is CSAGQMTGPGNTIYF. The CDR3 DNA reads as TGCAGTGCTGGCCAGATGACAGGCCCCGGAAACACCATATATTTT.

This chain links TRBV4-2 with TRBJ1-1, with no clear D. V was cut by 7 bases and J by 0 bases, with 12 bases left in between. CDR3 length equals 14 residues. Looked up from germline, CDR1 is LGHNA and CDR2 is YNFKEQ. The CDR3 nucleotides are TGTGCCAGCACCACCAACGGGTTGAACACTGAAGCTTTCTTT. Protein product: CASTTNGLNTEAFF.